Below are 3 T cell receptor beta chains sequenced from a single sample in a study of T-cell memory formation after mild COVID-19. From the 5' RACE reads, TCRdb called clonotypes with MiXCR, one entry per CDR3 protein. Of nearly 250,000 distinct CDR3 sequences in the sample, approximately 15% were seen once. Sequences were obtained from PBMCs or a T cell subset sorted from them (not recorded which). These receptors were collected from an adult woman who had mild COVID-19 (a few samples of this study predate the infection). Cell type and time point are not known.

This clonotype was counted only a few times. At one of its ends the junction is not consistent with the germline gene, which may arise from a read error. The chain uses TRBV7-3 and TRBJ2-2, with 7 positions matching TRBD2. This CDR3 contains 18 residues. From germline, CDR1 is SGHTA and CDR2 FQGTGA. Written as DNA, the CDR3 is TGTGCCAGCACCTTATCCGTTGGGGACTACAAGAACACCGGGGAGCTGTTTTTT. Its translation is CASTLSVGDYKNTGELFF.

This clonotype was detected a few times. The chain is built from TRBV30 and TRBJ1-1; D is possibly TRBD1 (6 bases). Germline loops: CDR1 GTSNPN, CDR2 SVGIG (reference sequence). CDR3 size: 16 residues. V lost 3 bases and J lost 5, with 22 bases in between. CDR3 amino acids: CAWRTEGGQPHTEAFF. In nucleotides, the CDR3 is TGTGCCTGGAGGACCGAGGGTGGACAGCCACATACTGAAGCTTTCTTT.

This clonotype was counted only a few times. The chain is built from TRBV5-5 and TRBJ1-5; a weak D match, TRBD1 (5 bases). The V end was cut by 0 bases, the J end by 1 base, with 11 bases between. Germline assignment: CDR1 SGHKS and CDR2 YYEKEE (reference sequence). This CDR3 region has 16 residues. The CDR3 DNA follows: TGTGCCAGCAGCTTGGTTCAGGGCTTGAGCAATCAGCCCCAGCATTTT. As protein: CASSLVQGLSNQPQHF.